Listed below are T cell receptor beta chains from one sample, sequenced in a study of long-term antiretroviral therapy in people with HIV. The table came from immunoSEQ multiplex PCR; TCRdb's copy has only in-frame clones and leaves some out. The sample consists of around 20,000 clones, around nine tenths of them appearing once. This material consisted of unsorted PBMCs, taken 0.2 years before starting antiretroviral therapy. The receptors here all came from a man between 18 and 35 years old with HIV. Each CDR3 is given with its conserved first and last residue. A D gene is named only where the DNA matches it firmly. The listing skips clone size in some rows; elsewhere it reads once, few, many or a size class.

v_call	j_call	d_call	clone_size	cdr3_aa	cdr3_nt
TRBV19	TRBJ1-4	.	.	CASSLLGREKLFF	TGTGCCAGTAGTCTCTTGGGGCGGGAAAAACTGTTTTTT
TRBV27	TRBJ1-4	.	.	CASSLGQWSEKLFF	TGTGCCAGCAGTTTAGGGCAGTGGAGTGAAAAACTGTTTTTT
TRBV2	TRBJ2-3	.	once	CASGEAWGNPSNTQYF	TGTGCCAGCGGGGAGGCATGGGGAAATCCTTCAAATACGCAGTATTTT
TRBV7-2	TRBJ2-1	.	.	CASSLEIGSGPNEQFF	TGTGCCAGCAGCTTAGAGATAGGGTCTGGCCCGAATGAGCAGTTCTTC
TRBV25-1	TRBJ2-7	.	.	CASSQPGRYEQYF	TGTGCCAGCAGTCAGCCGGGCAGGTACGAGCAGTACTTC
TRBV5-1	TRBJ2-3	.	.	CASSPAAYDTQYF	TGCGCCAGCAGCCCCGCGGCCTATGATACGCAGTATTTT
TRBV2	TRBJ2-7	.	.	CASSASWSVYEQYF	TGTGCCAGCAGTGCCTCCTGGAGTGTCTACGAGCAGTACTTC
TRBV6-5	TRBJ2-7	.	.	CASGPQGVLEQYF	TGTGCCAGCGGGCCACAGGGCGTCCTCGAGCAGTACTTC
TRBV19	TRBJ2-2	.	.	CASLKRGAGTGELFF	TGTGCCAGCTTAAAACGGGGGGCGGGTACCGGGGAGCTGTTTTTT
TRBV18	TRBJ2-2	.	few	CASSPEQTGELFF	TGTGCCAGCTCACCAGAGCAGACCGGGGAGCTGTTTTTT
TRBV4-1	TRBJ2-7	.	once	CASSQDAGTREQYF	TGCGCCAGCAGCCAAGATGCGGGGACACGCGAGCAGTACTTC
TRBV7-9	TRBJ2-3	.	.	CASSRIARGADTQYF	TGTGCCAGCAGCCGCATCGCGAGAGGGGCGGATACGCAGTATTTT
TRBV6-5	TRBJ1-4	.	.	CASSYFRGANEKLFF	TGTGCCAGCAGTTACTTCAGGGGAGCTAATGAAAAACTGTTTTTT
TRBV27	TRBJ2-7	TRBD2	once	CASSRSVTSGGYEQYF	TGTGCCAGCAGCCGCTCCGTGACTAGCGGAGGCTACGAGCAGTACTTC
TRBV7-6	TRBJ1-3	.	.	CASSLGDGLLSGNTIYF	TGTGCCAGCAGCTTAGGGGACGGTCTCCTCTCTGGAAACACCATATATTTT
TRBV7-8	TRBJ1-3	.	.	CASGGPLSGNTIYF	TGTGCCAGCGGCGGTCCTTTGTCTGGAAACACCATATATTTT
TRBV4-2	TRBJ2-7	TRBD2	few	CASSPNDGGTYEQYF	TGTGCCAGCAGCCCCAACGACGGGGGGACCTACGAGCAGTACTTC
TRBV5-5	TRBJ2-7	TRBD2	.	CASRHAGGSYEQYF	TGTGCCAGCAGACACGCGGGAGGATCCTACGAGCAGTACTTC
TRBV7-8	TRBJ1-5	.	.	CASSLVGGVSNQPQHF	TGTGCCAGCAGCTTAGTCGGTGGGGTGAGCAATCAGCCCCAGCATTTT
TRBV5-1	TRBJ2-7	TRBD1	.	CASSPGQGGYEQYF	TGCGCCAGCAGCCCAGGACAGGGGGGCTACGAGCAGTACTTC
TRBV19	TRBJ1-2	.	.	CASSPRQEIYGYTF	TGTGCCAGTAGTCCGCGGCAGGAGATCTATGGCTACACCTTC
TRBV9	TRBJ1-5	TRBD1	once	CASTPTGASDQPQHF	TGTGCCAGCACCCCCACAGGGGCAAGCGATCAGCCCCAGCATTTT
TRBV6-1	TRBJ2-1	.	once	CASILGGSGNEQFF	TGTGCCAGCATTTTAGGAGGGTCGGGTAATGAGCAGTTCTTC
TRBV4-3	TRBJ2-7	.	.	CASSQEEVGYEQYF	TGCGCCAGCAGCCAAGAAGAGGTGGGCTACGAGCAGTACTTC
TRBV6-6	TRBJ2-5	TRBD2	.	CASSSPREAEETQYF	TGTGCCAGCAGTTCCCCGCGGGAGGCCGAAGAGACCCAGTACTTC
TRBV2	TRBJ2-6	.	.	CASSDGEKPGANVLTF	TGTGCCAGCAGTGACGGGGAGAAGCCTGGGGCCAACGTCCTGACTTTC
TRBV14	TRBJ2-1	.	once	CASSQLPGGYEQFF	TGTGCCAGCAGCCAACTTCCAGGAGGCTATGAGCAGTTCTTC
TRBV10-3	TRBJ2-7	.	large	CAISELTGPNEQYF	TGTGCCATCAGTGAGCTTACAGGTCCCAACGAGCAGTACTTC
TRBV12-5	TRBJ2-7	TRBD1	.	CASGPGQWTYEQYF	TGTGCTAGTGGTCCGGGACAGTGGACCTACGAGCAGTACTTC
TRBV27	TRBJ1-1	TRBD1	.	CASSHRGPTEAFF	TGTGCCAGCAGTCACAGGGGGCCGACTGAAGCTTTCTTT
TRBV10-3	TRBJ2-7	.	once	CAIRAGSSYEQYF	TGTGCCATCAGGGCGGGTAGCTCCTACGAGCAGTACTTC
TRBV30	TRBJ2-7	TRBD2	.	CAWVPSGLAGYEQYF	TGTGCCTGGGTACCCTCGGGACTAGCGGGGTACGAGCAGTACTTC
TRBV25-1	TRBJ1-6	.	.	CASSESRSSYNSPLHF	TGTGCCAGCAGTGAAAGCAGAAGTTCCTATAATTCACCCCTCCACTTT
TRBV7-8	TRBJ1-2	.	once	CASRWSQGPSMGYTF	TGTGCCAGCCGCTGGTCCCAGGGTCCGTCTATGGGCTACACCTTC
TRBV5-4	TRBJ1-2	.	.	CASSLTAQRGYTF	TGTGCCAGCAGCTTAACAGCCCAGCGAGGCTACACCTTC
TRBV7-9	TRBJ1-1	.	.	CASSAGASGGTEAFF	TGTGCCAGCAGCGCAGGGGCCAGTGGGGGCACTGAAGCTTTCTTT
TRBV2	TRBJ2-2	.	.	CASSEPGGELFF	TGTGCCAGCAGTGAACCCGGCGGGGAGCTGTTTTTT
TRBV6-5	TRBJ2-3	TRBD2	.	CASSYVPGAGTDTQYF	TGTGCCAGCAGTTACGTTCCGGGAGCGGGGACAGATACGCAGTATTTT
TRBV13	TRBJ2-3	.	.	CASSLSLLGTDTQYF	TGTGCCAGCAGCTTATCTTTGTTGGGCACAGATACGCAGTATTTT
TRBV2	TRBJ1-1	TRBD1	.	CASRQQGPSAEAFF	TGTGCCAGCAGGCAACAGGGGCCTTCAGCTGAAGCTTTCTTT
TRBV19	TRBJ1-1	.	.	CASIAGMSTEAFF	TGTGCCAGTATTGCAGGGATGAGCACTGAAGCTTTCTTT
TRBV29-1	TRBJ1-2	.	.	CSVMVSARNGYTF	TGCAGCGTTATGGTCTCGGCGAGGAATGGCTACACCTTC
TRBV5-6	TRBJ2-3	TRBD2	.	CASSLEAGGWGTDTQYF	TGTGCCAGCAGCCTCGAAGCGGGGGGATGGGGCACAGATACGCAGTATTTT
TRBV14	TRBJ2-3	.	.	CASSQVGWTDTQYF	TGTGCCAGCAGCCAAGTCGGCTGGACAGATACGCAGTATTTT
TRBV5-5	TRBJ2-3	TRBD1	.	CASSLPDRGDDTQYF	TGTGCCAGCAGCTTACCTGACAGGGGAGACGATACGCAGTATTTT
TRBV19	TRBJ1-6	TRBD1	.	CASTPSPGTGGSPLHF	TGTGCCAGTACCCCCTCCCCCGGGACAGGGGGCTCACCCCTCCACTTT
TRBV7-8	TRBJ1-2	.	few	CASGPGPSSNYGYTF	TGTGCCAGCGGGCCGGGTCCCAGCTCTAACTATGGCTACACCTTC
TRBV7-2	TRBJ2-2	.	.	CASSLDSWVGSSELFF	TGTGCCAGCAGCTTAGATAGCTGGGTAGGCTCGAGCGAGCTGTTTTTT
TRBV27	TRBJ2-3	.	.	CASRGGPAEDTQYF	TGTGCCAGCAGGGGCGGGCCGGCAGAAGATACGCAGTATTTT
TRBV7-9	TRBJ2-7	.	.	CASSFRGTKIWDEQYF	TGTGCCAGCAGCTTCCGCGGTACAAAAATTTGGGACGAGCAGTACTTC
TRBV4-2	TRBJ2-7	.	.	CASSQETGIAYEQYF	TGTGCCAGCAGCCAAGAAACGGGTATTGCCTACGAGCAGTACTTC
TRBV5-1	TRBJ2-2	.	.	CASSSTASSNTGELFF	TGCGCCAGCAGCTCGACCGCATCTTCGAACACCGGGGAGCTGTTTTTT
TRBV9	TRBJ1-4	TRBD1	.	CASSDSQGAGEKLFF	TGTGCCAGCAGCGATTCACAGGGGGCGGGAGAAAAACTGTTTTTT
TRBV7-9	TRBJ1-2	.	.	CASTSRGLVYGYTF	TGTGCCAGCACCTCGCGGGGGCTCGTCTATGGCTACACCTTC